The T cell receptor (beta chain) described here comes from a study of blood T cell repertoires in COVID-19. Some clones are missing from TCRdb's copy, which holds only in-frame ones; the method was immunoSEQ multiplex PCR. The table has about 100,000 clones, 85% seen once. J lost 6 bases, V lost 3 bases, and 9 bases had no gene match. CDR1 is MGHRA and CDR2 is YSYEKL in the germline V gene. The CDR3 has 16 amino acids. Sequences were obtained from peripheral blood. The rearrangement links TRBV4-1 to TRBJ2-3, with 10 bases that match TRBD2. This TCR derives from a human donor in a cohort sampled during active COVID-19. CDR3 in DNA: TGCGCCAGCAGCCACTTTACTAGCGGGGACAGGGATACGCAGTATTTT. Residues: CASSHFTSGDRDTQYF.